This T cell receptor (beta chain) was documented in a study of tumor-infiltrating lymphocytes in primary liver carcinoma. For the study at large: Tumors measured roughly 4 to 11 cm and were stage T1-T3 N0M0. Sample yields, roughly 3.65 to 7.13 million productive TCRbeta reads, were similar across the tissue types.

RNA isolated from unsorted whole blood supplied the blood RNA, with germline DNA also extracted. Constant-region priming of approximately 500 ng total RNA yielded TCR beta cDNA. Employing slightly modified ARM-PCR, three nested multiplex PCR rounds were run, and these gave rise to the TCR beta libraries. The two initial PCR rounds, approximately 10 cycles each, used TRBV1-TRBV30 forward and C-beta reverse primers. MiXCR, run by TCRdb on the multiplex PCR reads, gives a single entry per CDR3 protein. Altogether more than 150,000 distinct CDR3 sequences are present, 60% being singletons, with the ten largest covering approximately 70%. This clonotype came up a few times. Its antigen remains unknown. The germline V and J ends were trimmed by 6 bases and 11 bases, with 22 bases remaining between them. CDR1 is MNHNS and CDR2 is SASEGT in the germline V gene. This CDR3 is 14 amino acids long. Broader study findings: Compared with tumor region pairs, tumor-adjacent and tumor-blood pairs overlapped less.

The sample consisted of peripheral blood. The chain has TRBV6-1 and TRBJ1-2; a weak D match, TRBD1 (5 bases). The origin of this receptor is a man in his forties or fifties with primary liver carcinoma and hepatitis B virus infection. The CDR3 DNA sequence: TGTGCCAGCAGCAAGCCACAGGTCCTAGAGGGTTACACCTTC. Encoded protein: CASSKPQVLEGYTF.